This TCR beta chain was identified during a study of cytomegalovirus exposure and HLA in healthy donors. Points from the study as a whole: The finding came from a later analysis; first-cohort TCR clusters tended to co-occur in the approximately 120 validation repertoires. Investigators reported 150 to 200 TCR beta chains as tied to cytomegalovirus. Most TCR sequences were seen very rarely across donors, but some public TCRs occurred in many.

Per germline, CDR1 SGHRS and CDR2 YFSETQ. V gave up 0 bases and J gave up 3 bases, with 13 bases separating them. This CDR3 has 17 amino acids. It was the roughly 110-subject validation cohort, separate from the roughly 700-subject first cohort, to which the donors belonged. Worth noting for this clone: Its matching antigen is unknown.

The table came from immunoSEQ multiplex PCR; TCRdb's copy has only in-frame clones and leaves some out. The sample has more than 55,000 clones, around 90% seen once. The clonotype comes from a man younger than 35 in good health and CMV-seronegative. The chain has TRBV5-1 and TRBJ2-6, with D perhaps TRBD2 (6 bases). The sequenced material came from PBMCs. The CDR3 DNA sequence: TGCGCCAGCAGCTTGGTAGTTGGGGGACTTGGGGCCAACGTCCTGACTTTC. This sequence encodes CASSLVVGGLGANVLTF. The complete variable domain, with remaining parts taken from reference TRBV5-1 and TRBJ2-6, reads KAGVTQTPRYLIKTRGQQVTLSCSPISGHRSVSWYQQTPGQGLQFLFEYFSETQRNKGNFPGRFSGRQFSNSRSEMNVSTLELGDSALYLCASSLVVGGLGANVLTFGAGSRLTVL.